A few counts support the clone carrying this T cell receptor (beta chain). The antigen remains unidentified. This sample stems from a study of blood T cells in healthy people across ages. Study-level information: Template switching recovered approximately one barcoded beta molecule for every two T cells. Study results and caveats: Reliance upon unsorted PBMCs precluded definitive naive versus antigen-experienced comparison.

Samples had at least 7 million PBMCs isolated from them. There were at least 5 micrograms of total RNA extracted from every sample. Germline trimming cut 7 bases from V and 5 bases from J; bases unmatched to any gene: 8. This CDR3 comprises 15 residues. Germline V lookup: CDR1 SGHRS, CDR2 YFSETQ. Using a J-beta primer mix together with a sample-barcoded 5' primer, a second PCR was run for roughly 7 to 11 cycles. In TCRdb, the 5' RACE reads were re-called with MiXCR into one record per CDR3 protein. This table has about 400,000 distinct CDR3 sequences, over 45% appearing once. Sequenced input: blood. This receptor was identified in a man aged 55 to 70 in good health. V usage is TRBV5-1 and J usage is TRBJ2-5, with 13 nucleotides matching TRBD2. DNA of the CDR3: TGCGCCAGCTCTCGGACTAGCGGGAGTAGGGAGACCCAGTACTTC. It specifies CASSRTSGSRETQYF.